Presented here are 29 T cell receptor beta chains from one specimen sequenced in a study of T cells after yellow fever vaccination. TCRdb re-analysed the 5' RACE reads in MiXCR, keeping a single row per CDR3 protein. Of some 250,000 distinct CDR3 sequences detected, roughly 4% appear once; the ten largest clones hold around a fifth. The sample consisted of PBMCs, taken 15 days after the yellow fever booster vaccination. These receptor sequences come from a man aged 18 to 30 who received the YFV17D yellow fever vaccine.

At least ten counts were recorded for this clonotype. The CDR3 region is CASSYPGLESEKLFF. In nucleotides, the CDR3 is TGTGCCAGCAGTTACCCCGGACTCGAAAGTGAAAAACTGTTTTTT. The chain combines TRBV6-2 or TRBV6-3 with TRBJ1-4; D not resolved. The germline V gene has CDR1 MNHEY and CDR2 SVGEGT. V was clipped by 2 bases and J by 7 bases, with 14 bases between them. The CDR3 covers 15 residues.

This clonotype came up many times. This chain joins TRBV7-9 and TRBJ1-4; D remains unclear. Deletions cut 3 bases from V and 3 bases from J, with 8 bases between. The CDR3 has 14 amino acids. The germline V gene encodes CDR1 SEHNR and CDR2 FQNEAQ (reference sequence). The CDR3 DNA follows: TGTGCCAGCAGCTTTGGACTGGCTAATGAAAAACTGTTTTTT. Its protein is CASSFGLANEKLFF.

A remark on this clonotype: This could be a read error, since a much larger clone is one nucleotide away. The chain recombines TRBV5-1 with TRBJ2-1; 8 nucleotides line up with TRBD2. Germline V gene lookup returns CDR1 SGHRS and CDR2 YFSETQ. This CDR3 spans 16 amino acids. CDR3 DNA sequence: TGCGCCAGAAGCTTGGCCGGTGCGGGGGGTATGAATGAGCAGTTCTTC. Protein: CARSLAGAGGMNEQFF. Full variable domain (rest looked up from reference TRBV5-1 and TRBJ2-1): KAGVTQTPRYLIKTRGQQVTLSCSPISGHRSVSWYQQTPGQGLQFLFEYFSETQRNKGNFPGRFSGRQFSNSRSEMNVSTLELGDSALYLCARSLAGAGGMNEQFFGPGTRLTVL.

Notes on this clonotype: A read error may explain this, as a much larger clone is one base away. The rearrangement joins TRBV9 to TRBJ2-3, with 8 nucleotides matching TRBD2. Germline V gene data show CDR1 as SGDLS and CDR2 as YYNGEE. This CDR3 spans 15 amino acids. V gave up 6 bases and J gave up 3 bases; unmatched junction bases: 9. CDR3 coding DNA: TGTGCCAGCAACCCCGGGACTAGGAGGACAGATACGCAGTATTTT. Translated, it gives CASNPGTRRTDTQYF.

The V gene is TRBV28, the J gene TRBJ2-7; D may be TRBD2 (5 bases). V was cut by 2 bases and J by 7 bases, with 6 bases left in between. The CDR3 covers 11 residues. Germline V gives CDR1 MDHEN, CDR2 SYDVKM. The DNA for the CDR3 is TGTGCCAGCAGTTTAGGGGAGGAGCAGTACGTC. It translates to CASSLGEEQYV.

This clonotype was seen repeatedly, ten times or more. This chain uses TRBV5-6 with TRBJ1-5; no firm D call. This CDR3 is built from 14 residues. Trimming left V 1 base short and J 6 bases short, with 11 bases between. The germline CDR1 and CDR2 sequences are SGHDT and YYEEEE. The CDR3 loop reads CASSLRPSGQPQHF. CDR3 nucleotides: TGTGCCAGCAGCTTGAGGCCGTCGGGTCAGCCCCAGCATTTT.

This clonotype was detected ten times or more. The CDR3 sequence is CASSPEGDPGANVLTF. The CDR3, as DNA: TGTGCCAGCAGCCCCGAGGGGGATCCTGGGGCCAACGTCCTGACTTTC. This chain joins TRBV9 and TRBJ2-6, with a weak D call TRBD1 (6 bases). CDR1 is SGDLS, CDR2 YYNGEE, per germline. With 4 bases removed from V and 2 bases from J, the gap between germline ends came to 13 bases. The CDR3 runs to 16 residues.

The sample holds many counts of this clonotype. The CDR3 reads CASSPTAALQETQYF. CDR3 DNA sequence: TGTGCCAGCAGCCCCACTGCAGCCCTCCAAGAGACCCAGTACTTC. The V gene is TRBV27, the J gene TRBJ2-5; no clear D gene. The germline gives CDR1 MNHEY, CDR2 SMNVEV (reference sequence). Trimming took 6 bases from V and 1 from J, leaving 15 bases between them. This CDR3 is built from 15 residues.

CDR3 nucleotides: TGTGCCAGCAGCTCCACGGGACTAGCGGTGGGCGAGCAGTACTTC. This translates into CASSSTGLAVGEQYF. The chain uses TRBV7-2 and TRBJ2-7, with TRBD2 matching 11 bases. The V and J ends lost 4 bases and 6 bases, in that order; junction bases with no gene match: 8. From germline, CDR1 is SGHTA and CDR2 FQGNSA. The CDR3 spans 15 residues.

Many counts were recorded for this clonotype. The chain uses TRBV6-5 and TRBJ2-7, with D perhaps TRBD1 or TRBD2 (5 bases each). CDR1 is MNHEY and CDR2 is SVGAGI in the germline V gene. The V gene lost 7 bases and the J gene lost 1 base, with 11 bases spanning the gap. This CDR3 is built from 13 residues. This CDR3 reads CASKGRISYEQYF. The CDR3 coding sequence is TGTGCCAGCAAGGGACGAATTTCCTACGAGCAGTACTTC.

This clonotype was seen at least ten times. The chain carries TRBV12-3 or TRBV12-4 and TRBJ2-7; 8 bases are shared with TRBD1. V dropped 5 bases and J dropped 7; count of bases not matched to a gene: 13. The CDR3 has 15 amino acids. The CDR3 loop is CASSLAGGTGREQYV. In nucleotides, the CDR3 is TGTGCCAGCAGTCTTGCAGGCGGGACAGGCAGAGAGCAGTACGTC.

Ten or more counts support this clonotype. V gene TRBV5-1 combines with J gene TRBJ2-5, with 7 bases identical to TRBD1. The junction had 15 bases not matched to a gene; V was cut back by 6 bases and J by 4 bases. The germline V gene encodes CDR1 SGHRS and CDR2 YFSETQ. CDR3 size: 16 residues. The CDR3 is CASTPITQGMGETQYF. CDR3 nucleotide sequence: TGCGCCAGCACACCTATCACACAGGGGATGGGAGAGACCCAGTACTTC.

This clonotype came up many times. The CDR3 loop is CASRYRGSTEAFF. DNA for the CDR3: TGTGCCAGCAGATACCGGGGGAGCACTGAAGCTTTCTTT. The chain links TRBV28 to TRBJ1-1; D might be TRBD1 (5 bases). CDR1 and CDR2 from the germline V gene are MDHEN and SYDVKM. Between the trimmed V and J ends, which lost 6 bases and 4 bases, there was a span of 12 bases. The CDR3 is 13 amino acids.

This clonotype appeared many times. The CDR3 DNA is TGTGCCAGCAGCTTAGCGCGGGGAACAGGGCTCCACGAGCAGTACTTC. As protein: CASSLARGTGLHEQYF. This sequence joins TRBV7-2 and TRBJ2-7, with D perhaps assigned TRBD1 or TRBD2 (6 bases each). The ends were cut back, 0 bases at V and 5 bases at J, with 17 bases in the middle. CDR1 and CDR2 (germline): SGHTA, FQGNSA. CDR3 length: 16 residues.

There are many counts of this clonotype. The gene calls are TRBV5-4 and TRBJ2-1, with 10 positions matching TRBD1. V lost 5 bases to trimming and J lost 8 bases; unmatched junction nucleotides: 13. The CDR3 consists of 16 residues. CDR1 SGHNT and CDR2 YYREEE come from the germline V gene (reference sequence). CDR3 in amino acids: CASSSLSGTGVDEQFF. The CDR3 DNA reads TGTGCCAGCAGTTCCCTATCCGGGACAGGGGTGGATGAGCAGTTCTTC. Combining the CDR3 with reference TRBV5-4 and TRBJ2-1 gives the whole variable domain ETGVTQSPTHLIKTRGQQVTLRCSSQSGHNTVSWYQQALGQGPQFIFQYYREEENGRGNFPPRFSGLQFPNYSSELNVNALELDDSALYLCASSSLSGTGVDEQFFGPGTRLTVL.

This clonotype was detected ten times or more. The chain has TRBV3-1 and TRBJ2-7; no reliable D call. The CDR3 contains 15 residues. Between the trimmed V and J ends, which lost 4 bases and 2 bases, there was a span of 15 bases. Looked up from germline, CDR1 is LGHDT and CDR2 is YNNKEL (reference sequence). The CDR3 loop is CASSRGFRETYEQYV. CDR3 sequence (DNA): TGTGCCAGCAGCCGGGGATTCAGAGAAACCTACGAGCAGTACGTC.

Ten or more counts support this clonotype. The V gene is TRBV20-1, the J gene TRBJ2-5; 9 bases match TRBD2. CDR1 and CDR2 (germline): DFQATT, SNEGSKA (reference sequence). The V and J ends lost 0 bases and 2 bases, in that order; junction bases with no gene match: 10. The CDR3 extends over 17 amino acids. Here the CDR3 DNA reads TGCAGTGCTAGAGATCTGCTAGCGGGGAGACCACAAGAGACCCAGTACTTC. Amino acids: CSARDLLAGRPQETQYF.

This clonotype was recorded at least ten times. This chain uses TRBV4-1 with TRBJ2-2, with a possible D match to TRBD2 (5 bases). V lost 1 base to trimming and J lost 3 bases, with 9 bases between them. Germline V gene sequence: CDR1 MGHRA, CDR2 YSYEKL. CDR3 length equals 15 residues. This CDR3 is CASSQVWTYTGELFF. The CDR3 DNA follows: TGCGCCAGCAGCCAAGTATGGACTTACACCGGGGAGCTGTTTTTT.

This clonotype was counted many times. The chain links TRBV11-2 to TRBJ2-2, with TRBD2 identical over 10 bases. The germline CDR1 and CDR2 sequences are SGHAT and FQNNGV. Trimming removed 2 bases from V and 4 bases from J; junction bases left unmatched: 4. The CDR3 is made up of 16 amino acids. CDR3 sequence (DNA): TGTGCCAGCAGCTTACTAGCGGGGGCGTTCACCGGGGAGCTGTTTTTT. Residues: CASSLLAGAFTGELFF.

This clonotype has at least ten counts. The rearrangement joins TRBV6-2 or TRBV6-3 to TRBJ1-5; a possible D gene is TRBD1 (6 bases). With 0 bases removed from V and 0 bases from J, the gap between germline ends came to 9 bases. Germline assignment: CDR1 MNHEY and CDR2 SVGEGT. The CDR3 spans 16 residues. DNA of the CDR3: TGTGCCAGCAGTTACTCTACAGGGTCTAGCAATCAGCCCCAGCATTTT. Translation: CASSYSTGSSNQPQHF.

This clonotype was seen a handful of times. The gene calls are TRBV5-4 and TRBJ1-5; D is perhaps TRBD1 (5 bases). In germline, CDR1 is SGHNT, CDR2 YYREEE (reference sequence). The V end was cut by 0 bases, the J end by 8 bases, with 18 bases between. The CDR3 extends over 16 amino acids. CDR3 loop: CASSLGSGQGSEPQHF. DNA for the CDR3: TGTGCCAGCAGCTTGGGTTCTGGGCAGGGATCGGAGCCCCAGCATTTT.

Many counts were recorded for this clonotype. The CDR3 reads CASSSGPRPKETQYF. In nucleotides, the CDR3 is TGTGCCAGCAGCTCAGGACCCAGGCCTAAAGAGACCCAGTACTTC. The chain employs TRBV6-5 and TRBJ2-5; D is unresolved. CDR1 MNHEY and CDR2 SVGAGI come from the germline V gene. CDR3 length: 15 residues. V lost 6 bases and J 3 bases, leaving 17 bases between the germline ends.

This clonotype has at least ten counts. The CDR3 DNA is TGTGCCACCAGTGATTCGGGGTCTACGCAGTATTTT. This sequence encodes CATSDSGSTQYF. The genes are TRBV24-1 and TRBJ2-3, with D possibly matching TRBD2 (5 bases). Trimming pared 2 bases from V and 8 bases from J, leaving 7 bases between. Germline V gives CDR1 KGHDR, CDR2 SFDVKD. The CDR3 is 12 amino acids.

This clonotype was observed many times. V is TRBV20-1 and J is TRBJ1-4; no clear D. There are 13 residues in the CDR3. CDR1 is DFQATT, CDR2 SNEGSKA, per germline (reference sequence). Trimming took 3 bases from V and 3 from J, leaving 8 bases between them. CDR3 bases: TGCAGTGCTAGCAGGCAGTCTAATGAAAAACTGTTTTTT. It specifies CSASRQSNEKLFF.

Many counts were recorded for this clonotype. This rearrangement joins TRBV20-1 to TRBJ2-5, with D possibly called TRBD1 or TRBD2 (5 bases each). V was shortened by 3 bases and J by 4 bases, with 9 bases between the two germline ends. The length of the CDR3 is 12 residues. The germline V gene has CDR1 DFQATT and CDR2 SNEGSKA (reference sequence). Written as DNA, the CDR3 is TGCAGTGCTAGCAAGGGGAGAGAGACCCAGTACTTC. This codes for CSASKGRETQYF.

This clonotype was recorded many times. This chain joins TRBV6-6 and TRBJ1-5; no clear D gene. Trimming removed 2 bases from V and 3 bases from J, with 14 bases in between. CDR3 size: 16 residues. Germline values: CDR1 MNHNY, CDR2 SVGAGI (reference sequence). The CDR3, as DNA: TGTGCCAGCAGTTACATGGCGTCCCTTAACAATCAGCCCCAGCATTTT. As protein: CASSYMASLNNQPQHF.

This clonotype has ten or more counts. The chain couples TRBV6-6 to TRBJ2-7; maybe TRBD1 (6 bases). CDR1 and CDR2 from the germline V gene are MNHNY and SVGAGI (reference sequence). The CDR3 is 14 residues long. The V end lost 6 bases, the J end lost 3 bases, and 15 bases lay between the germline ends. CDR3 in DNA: TGTGCCAGCAGATCCGGGACATCAATCTACGAGCAGTACTTC. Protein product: CASRSGTSIYEQYF.

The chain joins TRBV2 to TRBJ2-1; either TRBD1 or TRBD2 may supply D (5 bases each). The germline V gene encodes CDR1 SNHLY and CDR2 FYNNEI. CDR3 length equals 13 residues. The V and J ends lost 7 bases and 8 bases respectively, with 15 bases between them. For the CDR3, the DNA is TGTGCCAGCATTGGGACGGTCAACTATGAGCAGTTCTTC. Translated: CASIGTVNYEQFF.

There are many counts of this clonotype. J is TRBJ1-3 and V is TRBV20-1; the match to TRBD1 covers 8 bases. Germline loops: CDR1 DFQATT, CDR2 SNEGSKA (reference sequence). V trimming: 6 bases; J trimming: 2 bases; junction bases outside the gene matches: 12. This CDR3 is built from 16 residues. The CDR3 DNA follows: TGCAGTGCCCCACGTCCGGGACAGGAGGCTGGAAACACCATATATTTT. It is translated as CSAPRPGQEAGNTIYF.